This T cell receptor beta chain was retrieved from a study of naive and memory T cell subsets. General study points: Clonotypes here are unpaired alpha or beta chain sequences.

This clonotype has a count of ten or more. Its antigen is still unknown. CD4 T cells were positively selected, then CD8 T cells from the CD4-negative fraction. Cells stained for CD3, CD4, CD8, CD45RA, CD27 and viability were sorted into four CD45RA/CD27 subsets. The V segment lost 5 bases and the J segment 4 bases; nucleotides outside the gene matches: 6. The CDR3 sequence is 16 residues long. CDR1 is SGHTA and CDR2 is FQGNSA in the germline V gene. An equimolar mix of two oligonucleotides served as the beta constant-region primer for TRBC1 and TRBC2. An oligonucleotide with the SP2 primer and a 12-nucleotide UMI was ligated to the cDNA 3' end. One entry per CDR3 protein, called by TCRdb with MiXCR from the UMI-ligation and nested PCR reads. The table shows under 100,000 distinct CDR3 sequences, with roughly 7% occurring only once.

This chain links TRBV7-2 with TRBJ2-5, with 14 bases identical to TRBD2. The TCR sequence derives from a human donor in good health. Input material: central memory CD4+ T cells from blood. CDR3 protein: CASSIGLAGGRETQYF. In DNA, the CDR3 is TGTGCCAGCAGCATTGGACTAGCGGGAGGTCGAGAGACCCAGTACTTC.